These 23 T cell receptor beta chains were all obtained from the same sample, sequenced in a study of Ad26.COV2.S vaccination and SARS-CoV-2 variants. TCRdb's table, derived via immunoSEQ multiplex PCR, lists solely in-frame clones and lacks some. The table records hundreds of thousands of clones, roughly 89% of them present only once. Treatment denoted: roughly 19 received Ad26.COV2.S at low or high dose, single or two shots; 5 received placebo; per-sample allocation not given. Day 63 following the first vaccine or placebo injection was when the samples were taken. The sample here was peripheral blood, taken in a trial of Ad26.COV2.S vaccine versus placebo. Receptors originate from a person aged 18-65 years who received the Ad26.COV2.S COVID-19 vaccine or a placebo.

The chain links TRBV7-3 to TRBJ1-5; no clear D. CDR3 length: 14 residues. The germline V gene has CDR1 SGHTA and CDR2 FQGTGA. Trimming stripped 3 bases from V and 6 bases from J, with 12 bases between. CDR3: CASSFLSRLQPQHF. For the CDR3, the DNA is TGTGCCAGCAGCTTCCTGAGCAGGCTTCAGCCCCAGCATTTT.

The chain couples TRBV5-1 to TRBJ2-6; 7 bases are a match to TRBD2. Germline V gives CDR1 SGHRS, CDR2 YFSETQ. This CDR3 contains 15 residues. The V gene end was trimmed by 6 bases and the J gene end by 2 bases; junction bases not matched to a gene: 5. CDR3 coding DNA: TGCGCCAGCACCCCTGGGGGGGCTGGGGCCAACGTCCTGACTTTC. This codes for CASTPGGAGANVLTF.

CDR3 protein: CATSREGLGNEQFF. The CDR3 coding sequence is TGTGCCACCAGCAGAGAGGGACTAGGCAATGAGCAGTTCTTC. V gene TRBV15 combines with J gene TRBJ2-1; 8 nucleotides match TRBD2. This CDR3 comprises 14 residues. The J segment lost 6 bases and the V segment lost 0 bases, leaving 1 base of the junction unmatched. CDR1 and CDR2 from the germline V gene are LNHNV and YYDKDF (reference sequence). The full variable domain, in which reference TRBV15 and TRBJ2-1 provide the parts outside the CDR3, is DAMVIQNPRYQVTQFGKPVTLSCSQTLNHNVMYWYQQKSSQAPKLLFHYYDKDFNNEADTPDNFQSRRPNTSFCFLDIRSPGLGDTAMYLCATSREGLGNEQFFGPGTRLTVL.

J is TRBJ1-1 and V is TRBV2; unclear D gene. The V gene lost 5 bases and the J gene lost 5 bases, with 9 bases spanning the gap. Germline V gene sequence: CDR1 SNHLY, CDR2 FYNNEI. CDR3 size: 12 residues. CDR3 loop: CASSLRNTEAFF. The CDR3 DNA reads as TGTGCCAGCAGTCTCAGGAATACTGAAGCTTTCTTT.

CDR3 in DNA: TGTGCCAGCAGCCTACACCGGGACAATCAGCCCCAGCATTTT. Translation gives CASSLHRDNQPQHF. V gene TRBV7-8 combines with J gene TRBJ1-5; unclear D gene. Per germline, CDR1 SGHVS and CDR2 FQNEAQ. This CDR3 has 14 residues. Between the trimmed V and J ends, which lost 5 bases and 3 bases, there was a span of 11 bases.

The rearrangement links TRBV5-5 to TRBJ1-2, with D maybe TRBD1 (6 bases). V gave up 0 bases and J gave up 7 bases, with 16 bases separating them. Germline V lookup: CDR1 SGHKS, CDR2 YYEKEE (reference sequence). This CDR3 has 15 residues. In DNA form, the CDR3 reads TGTGCCAGCAGCTTGGTCAACAGGGCCCTACCTGGCTACACCTTC. Protein sequence: CASSLVNRALPGYTF.

The chain combines TRBV21-1 with TRBJ2-3; TRBD2, the D gene given by the table, was not confirmed from the DNA. TRBV21-1 is termed a pseudogene. This CDR3 has 19 residues. The DNA for the CDR3 is TGTGCCAGCAGCCTGGAGTTTCTTGGGACTAGCGCAAACACAGATACGCAGTATTTT. The encoded protein is CASSLEFLGTSANTDTQYF.

This clone was detected only once. The chain employs TRBV5-6 and TRBJ1-4; no definite D call. Trimming stripped 2 bases from V and 4 bases from J, with 9 bases between. Per germline, CDR1 SGHDT and CDR2 YYEEEE. CDR3 size: 14 residues. The CDR3 DNA reads TGTGCCAGCAGCTTCGGCCAGAATAATGAAAAACTGTTTTTT. Translating gives CASSFGQNNEKLFF. The full variable domain, with the rest looked up from reference TRBV5-6 and TRBJ1-4, is DAGVTQSPTHLIKTRGQQVTLRCSPKSGHDTVSWYQQALGQGPQFIFQYYEEEERQRGNFPDRFSGHQFPNYSSELNVNALLLGDSALYLCASSFGQNNEKLFFGSGTQLSVL.

This rearrangement joins TRBV7-8 to TRBJ1-1; no firm D call. Germline assignment: CDR1 SGHVS and CDR2 FQNEAQ. V lost 5 bases and J lost 0, with 7 bases in between. The CDR3 is 13 residues long. This CDR3 reads CASSHGLNTEAFF. DNA of the CDR3: TGTGCCAGCAGCCATGGACTGAACACTGAAGCTTTCTTT. Combining the CDR3 with reference TRBV7-8 and TRBJ1-1 gives the whole variable domain GAGVSQSPRYKVAKRGQDVALRCDPISGHVSLFWYQQALGQGPEFLTYFQNEAQLDKSGLPSDRFFAERPEGSVSTLKIQRTQQEDSAVYLCASSHGLNTEAFFGQGTRLTVV.

The J gene is TRBJ2-1, the V gene TRBV6-5; possible D gene TRBD1, 6 bases. The V end lost 7 bases, the J end lost 4 bases, and 8 bases lay between the germline ends. The CDR3 loop spans 12 amino acids. From germline, CDR1 is MNHEY and CDR2 SVGAGI. The CDR3 protein is CASNTGYNEQFF. CDR3 sequence (DNA): TGTGCCAGCAACACAGGGTACAATGAGCAGTTCTTC.

This rearrangement joins TRBV18 to TRBJ2-3; D is uncertain. Germline V gene data show CDR1 as KGHSH and CDR2 as LQKENI. Between the trimmed V and J ends, which lost 6 bases and 0 bases, there was a span of 19 bases. This CDR3 region has 17 residues. The CDR3 region is CASSHDGPNVSTDTQYF. DNA of the CDR3: TGTGCCAGCTCTCACGACGGCCCCAATGTAAGCACAGATACGCAGTATTTT. Using reference TRBV18 and TRBJ2-3 for the parts outside the CDR3, the full variable domain is NAGVMQNPRHLVRRRGQEARLRCSPMKGHSHVYWYRQLPEEGLKFMVYLQKENIIDESGMPKERFSAEFPKEGPSILRIQQVVRGDSAAYFCASSHDGPNVSTDTQYFGPGTRLTVL.

The rearrangement uses TRBV3-1 (or the pseudogene TRBV3-2) and TRBJ2-1; D gene uncertain. The CDR3 is 17 residues long. Trimming pared 0 bases from V and 9 bases from J, leaving 21 bases between. Germline-derived CDR1 and CDR2 are LGHDT and YNNKEL (reference sequence). CDR3 sequence reads: CASSQEGQEINPSEQFF. CDR3 bases: TGTGCCAGCAGCCAAGAAGGCCAGGAAATTAACCCCTCTGAGCAGTTCTTC.

The chain couples TRBV4-1 to TRBJ1-2, with 11 bases aligning to TRBD1. V shed 4 bases, J shed 7 bases, and the junction held 11 bases outside the gene matches. The germline gives CDR1 MGHRA, CDR2 YSYEKL. The CDR3 has 16 amino acids. The CDR3, as DNA: TGCGCCAGCAGCCTCGGGCCAGGGACAGGGGGAGGTGGCTACACCTTC. It specifies CASSLGPGTGGGGYTF.

V usage is TRBV18 and J usage is TRBJ2-5, with 8 bases that match TRBD2. J gave up 3 bases and V 0 bases, and 6 bases lay outside the gene matches. The CDR3 is made up of 16 amino acids. Germline V lookup: CDR1 KGHSH, CDR2 LQKENI. CDR3 DNA sequence: TGTGCCAGCTCACCACCGGGAGCGGGAGTAAAAGAGACCCAGTACTTC. Translation: CASSPPGAGVKETQYF.

There are a few counts of this clone. The CDR3 DNA reads TGTGCCAGCAGTGACGGGCAGGGGAGCTCCTACGAGCAGTACTTC. Translation: CASSDGQGSSYEQYF. The chain is built from TRBV2 and TRBJ2-7; D might be TRBD1 (6 bases). The CDR3 is 15 amino acids. CDR1 is SNHLY and CDR2 is FYNNEI in the germline V gene. Deletions cut 3 bases from V and 0 bases from J, with 12 bases between. Supplemented by reference TRBV2 and TRBJ2-7, the full variable domain reads EPEVTQTPSHQVTQMGQEVILRCVPISNHLYFYWYRQILGQKVEFLVSFYNNEISEKSEIFDDQFSVERPDGSNFTLKIRSTKLEDSAMYFCASSDGQGSSYEQYFGPGTRLTVT.

The chain uses TRBV6-5 and TRBJ2-5, with TRBD1 matching over 10 bases. J gave up 7 bases and V 5 bases, and 10 bases lay outside the gene matches. The CDR3 is made up of 15 amino acids. Germline V gives CDR1 MNHEY, CDR2 SVGAGI. CDR3 coding DNA: TGTGCCAGCAGTACGCGACAGGGGGCGGCTGGGACCCAGTACTTC. Residues: CASSTRQGAAGTQYF.

With regard to this clone: Other DNA sequences in this sample translate to the same CDR3. The V call is TRBV12-3 or TRBV12-4, the J call TRBJ1-2; 7 bases map to TRBD1. The CDR3 spans 13 residues. The trim removed 1 base at V and 7 bases at J, leaving 3 bases unmatched. CDR3 residues: CASSLGTGVGYTF. CDR3 DNA sequence: TGTGCCAGCAGTTTAGGAACAGGGGTTGGCTACACCTTC.

This rearrangement joins TRBV20-1 to TRBJ2-1; D might be TRBD2 (5 bases). The germline gives CDR1 DFQATT, CDR2 SNEGSKA (reference sequence). The germline V and J ends were trimmed by 3 bases and 14 bases, with 14 bases remaining between them. The CDR3 length is 11 residues. Here the CDR3 reads CSASLRAREFF. CDR3 sequence (DNA): TGCAGTGCTAGTCTGCGGGCGCGGGAGTTCTTC.

This clone was counted between two and nine times. The chain uses TRBV5-4 and TRBJ2-2; 11 bases line up with TRBD2. The CDR3 has 16 residues. Unmatched junction bases numbered 4, after V lost 4 bases and J lost 2 bases. Germline V gene sequence: CDR1 SGHNT, CDR2 YYREEE (reference sequence). The CDR3 coding sequence is TGTGCCAGCAGCCCTAGCGGGGGGCCCAACACCGGGGAGCTGTTTTTT. It specifies CASSPSGGPNTGELFF.

This CDR3 is CASSIQGRGNQPQHF. CDR3 sequence (DNA): TGTGCCAGTAGTATACAGGGGAGGGGCAATCAGCCCCAGCATTTT. This rearrangement joins TRBV19 to TRBJ1-5, with D possibly matching TRBD1 (6 bases). The V end was cut by 2 bases, the J end by 2 bases, with 10 bases between. There are 15 residues in the CDR3. Per the germline V gene, CDR1 is LNHDA and CDR2 is SQIVND (reference sequence). The full variable domain, completed using reference TRBV19 and TRBJ1-5, is DGGITQSPKYLFRKEGQNVTLSCEQNLNHDAMYWYRQDPGQGLRLIYYSQIVNDFQKGDIAEGYSVSREKKESFPLTVTSAQKNPTAFYLCASSIQGRGNQPQHFGDGTRLSIL.

The chain couples TRBV7-6 to TRBJ2-2; 7 nucleotides agree with TRBD1. CDR1 SGHVS and CDR2 FNYEAQ come from the germline V gene. The trim removed 7 bases at V and 0 bases at J, leaving 5 bases unmatched. The CDR3 contains 15 residues. CDR3 protein: CASTRGTANTGELFF. The CDR3 DNA reads TGTGCCAGCACCCGAGGGACAGCGAACACCGGGGAGCTGTTTTTT.

This clone was observed once. The chain uses TRBV7-8 and TRBJ2-2, with 7 positions matching TRBD2. CDR1 and CDR2 from the germline V gene are SGHVS and FQNEAQ. This CDR3 has 17 amino acids. Trimming removed 5 bases from V and 5 bases from J; junction bases left unmatched: 14. The DNA for the CDR3 is TGTGCCAGCAGCCTCGGGGGGATCGGCCCAGGGACCGGGGAGCTGTTTTTT. As protein: CASSLGGIGPGTGELFF.

The rearrangement joins TRBV7-2 to TRBJ2-5, with 13 bases aligning to TRBD2. This CDR3 contains 15 residues. CDR1 and CDR2 from the germline V gene are SGHTA and FQGNSA. After removal of 5 bases from V and 6 bases from J, the junction contained 6 bases not matched to a gene. CDR3 loop: CASSPTSGGEQTQYF. The CDR3 coding sequence is TGTGCCAGCAGCCCAACTAGCGGGGGGGAACAGACCCAGTACTTC.